Each of the 15 T cell receptor beta chains below was sequenced from the same sample in a study of CD8 T cells in Susac syndrome. Random hexamers were used to reverse transcribe the RNA input (roughly 0.5 to 1 ug). TCRdb re-called the immunoSEQ multiplex PCR reads through MiXCR, storing one row per CDR3 protein. Found here are more than 150,000 distinct CDR3 sequences, just under 95% of them singletons; the top ten hold about 0.21%. Sequencing was performed on CD8+ T cells from PBMCs. These receptors were taken from a human donor with multiple sclerosis.

The rearrangement joins TRBV19 to TRBJ2-7, with 7 bases lining up with TRBD1. V lost 7 bases and J lost 3; bases outside the gene matches: 3. The CDR3 loop spans 12 amino acids. Germline loops: CDR1 LNHDA, CDR2 SQIVND (reference sequence). Here the CDR3 DNA reads TGTGCCAGTAAGGCAGGGGGCTACGAGCAGTACTTC. This sequence encodes CASKAGGYEQYF.

The gene calls are TRBV7-6 and TRBJ1-5; 9 positions match TRBD1. This CDR3 contains 15 residues. V was clipped by 5 bases and J by 3 bases; unmatched bases: 5. CDR1 is SGHVS and CDR2 is FNYEAQ in the germline V gene. This CDR3 reads CASSPGQGVNQPQHF. For the CDR3, the DNA is TGTGCCAGCAGCCCGGGACAGGGCGTCAATCAGCCCCAGCATTTT.

The chain links TRBV9 to TRBJ2-5, with 7 bases matching TRBD2. Germline CDR1 is SGDLS and CDR2 is YYNGEE. The V and J ends lost 3 bases and 5 bases, in that order; junction bases with no gene match: 10. The CDR3 has 15 amino acids. DNA of the CDR3: TGTGCCAGCAGCGGATCGGGACTATCAAGGGAGACCCAGTACTTC. Translated: CASSGSGLSRETQYF.

The genes are TRBV20-1 and TRBJ2-7; possible D gene TRBD2, 6 bases. This CDR3 region has 18 residues. Trimming cost V 6 bases and J 2 bases, with 29 bases left between them. Germline CDR1 is DFQATT and CDR2 is SNEGSKA (reference sequence). As DNA, the CDR3 is TGCAGTGCCCGGACTGAGGCCAAAGGGAGGACGGTAACCTACGAGCAGTACTTC. This encodes CSARTEAKGRTVTYEQYF.

This chain joins TRBV30 and TRBJ1-2; 12 bases are shared with TRBD1. This CDR3 contains 16 residues. With V trimmed by 2 bases and J by 7 bases, 11 bases remained unmatched. Germline V CDR1 and CDR2: GTSNPN, SVGIG (reference sequence). CDR3 loop: CAWSKESGQGAFGYTF. Here the CDR3 DNA reads TGTGCCTGGAGTAAAGAGTCGGGACAGGGGGCGTTTGGCTACACCTTC.

The rearrangement joins TRBV9 to TRBJ1-2; tentative D call: TRBD1 (6 bases). Germline CDR1 is SGDLS and CDR2 is YYNGEE. V lost 3 bases and J lost 8, with 20 bases in between. The CDR3 extends over 15 amino acids. CDR3 sequence: CASSAVSSRGWGYTF. The CDR3, as DNA: TGTGCCAGCAGCGCCGTATCTTCCAGGGGTTGGGGCTACACCTTC.

V and J are TRBV29-1 and TRBJ2-6, with D unclear. Looked up from germline, CDR1 is SQVTM and CDR2 is ANQGSEA. The CDR3 spans 13 residues. V was cut by 5 bases and J by 1 base, with 6 bases left in between. The chain's CDR3 is CSVRVSGANVLTF. The CDR3 nucleotides read TGCAGCGTTCGGGTGTCTGGGGCCAACGTCCTGACTTTC.

V usage is TRBV20-1 and J usage is TRBJ2-5; 14 bases fit TRBD2. This CDR3 spans 18 amino acids. CDR1 and CDR2 (germline): DFQATT, SNEGSKA (reference sequence). V lost 1 base and J lost 4; bases outside the gene matches: 11. CDR3 amino acids: CSARATGLAGGLGETQYF. In DNA form, the CDR3 reads TGCAGTGCTAGAGCCACTGGACTAGCGGGGGGCCTGGGAGAGACCCAGTACTTC.

The rearrangement links TRBV13 to TRBJ2-2; no definite D call. The V and J ends lost 1 base and 6 bases respectively, with 6 bases between them. Germline V gene data show CDR1 as PRHDT and CDR2 as FYEKMQ (reference sequence). CDR3 length: 13 residues. Here the CDR3 DNA reads TGTGCCAGCAGCTTAGACGGACCCGGGGAGCTGTTTTTT. This sequence encodes CASSLDGPGELFF.

The rearrangement joins TRBV7-9 to TRBJ2-3; D ambiguous. Germline CDR1 reads SEHNR; CDR2 reads FQNEAQ (reference sequence). The V end was cut by 4 bases, the J end by 5 bases, with 22 bases between. This CDR3 has 17 residues. The CDR3 DNA follows: TGTGCCAGCAGCTCCCCCCCCCGGGCCAGAAACAAAGATACGCAGTATTTT. Protein product: CASSSPPRARNKDTQYF.

The rearrangement joins TRBV4-1 to TRBJ2-7; TRBD2 is a possible D gene (5 bases). V was pared by 4 bases and J by 6 bases, with 13 bases between. The germline V gene has CDR1 MGHRA and CDR2 YSYEKL. CDR3 length: 13 amino acids. The CDR3 DNA reads TGCGCCAGCAGCCTCACACGGGGTGGCGAGCAGTACTTC. Its protein product is CASSLTRGGEQYF.

As to this clonotype: Relative to the germline gene, one junction end is altered; a read error may explain this. The chain has TRBV19 and TRBJ2-1; 9 nucleotides agree with TRBD2. CDR1 is LNHDA and CDR2 is SQIVND in the germline V gene (reference sequence). The CDR3 spans 15 residues. For the CDR3, the DNA is TGTGCCAGTAGAAGACTAGCGGAAAAATACAATGAGCAGCTCTTC. It yields the protein CASRRLAEKYNEQLF.

This rearrangement joins TRBV19 to TRBJ2-3; 9 bases match TRBD1. Germline V lookup: CDR1 LNHDA, CDR2 SQIVND (reference sequence). The CDR3 runs to 15 residues. Unmatched junction bases numbered 7, after V lost 7 bases and J lost 2 bases. CDR3 protein: CASTPGQGYTDTQYF. The CDR3 DNA reads TGTGCCAGTACCCCGGGACAGGGATACACAGATACGCAGTATTTT.

The rearrangement uses TRBV9 and TRBJ2-2; maybe TRBD1 (5 bases). V was trimmed by 4 bases and J by 5 bases, leaving 9 bases between them. The germline CDR1 and CDR2 sequences are SGDLS and YYNGEE. This CDR3 region has 13 residues. The DNA for the CDR3 is TGTGCCAGCAGCCAGGGTGGGACCGGGGAGCTGTTTTTT. It codes for CASSQGGTGELFF.

The chain combines TRBV4-1 with TRBJ1-4; D is unclear. The CDR3 totals 15 residues. Trimming pared 1 base from V and 1 base from J, leaving 7 bases between. Germline CDR1 reads MGHRA; CDR2 reads YSYEKL. The CDR3: CASSQGLITNEKLFF. In DNA form, the CDR3 reads TGCGCCAGCAGCCAAGGTTTGATAACTAATGAAAAACTGTTTTTT.